This T cell receptor (beta chain) is drawn from a study of blood T cell repertoires in COVID-19 (TCRdb year 2020). Looking at the study overall: Collaborator samples came from the United States, Italy and Spain and covered acute and convalescent phases of COVID-19. Samples were obtained from the ongoing ImmuneRACE study (first 160 participants) and from 1,000 to 1,500 subjects provided by 6 global collaborators. A freely available public database, intended as a resource for researchers studying the immune response to SARS-CoV-2, is where the repertoires were released. The material from the prospective study consisted of cDNA or gDNA derived from T cells, B-cell-depleted T cells, or PBMCs. Deeply sampled blood TCRbeta repertoires from subjects exposed to, actively infected with, or recovered from COVID-19 were included in the dataset. HLA class I and class II types, where available, came from metadata supplied by the sample provider rather than from assay-based typing. The sample metadata nearly always contained a de-identified subject ID, COVID-19 status, age in years and sex. Overall results and qualifications from the work: Clinical and demographic metadata were provided uncurated, with the amount varying by source and participant.

Each collaborating institution followed its own protocols to collect whole blood in K2EDTA tubes. Collaborator samples were shipped for TCRbeta analysis as frozen whole blood, isolated PBMCs, or DNA extracted from either sample type. TCRbeta CDR3 regions were amplified from genomic DNA by means of the immunoSEQ Assay, a bias-controlled multiplex PCR. As for the original processing: The number of nucleated cells in each sample was estimated from the amplification of reference gene primers within the assay. To quantify the absolute abundance of each unique TCRbeta CDR3 rearrangement, sequence reads were collapsed and filtered. For each sample, productive Simpson clonality was calculated as the square root of Simpson's diversity index across productive rearrangements. As stored in TCRdb, this immuneACCESS dataset retains in-frame rearrangements with V and J assigned. A fraction of the clones does not appear; measured against another copy, unresolved V genes explain less than half of the discrepancy, and the remainder lacks a known reason. Clone size and V and J calls were adopted from that table, with D and trimming inferred from the DNA. The sample table lists approximately 110,000 clones, around 81% of them with a count of one. In total, the top ten clones hold over 9% of the sample.

The germline V gene supplies CDR1 SNHLY and CDR2 FYNNEI. V was cut back by 8 bases and J by 15 bases, leaving a gap of 20 bases between them. From the cysteine up to the phenylalanine, the CDR3 has a length of 12 residues. Solely the CDR3 DNA is kept, with 36 bases framed from the first base. Turning to this clone: Its antigen remains undetermined. Qualities for individual bases were not recorded, and no much larger clone is one base off.

The sample taken for sequencing was peripheral blood. The chain is assembled from TRBV2 and TRBJ2-1; a weak D assignment points to TRBD1 (6 bases agree). The clonotype was recovered from a woman aged 70-85 years with acute or convalescent COVID-19. In nucleotides, the sequence is TGTGCCAGCCGGGAACAGGGTGCCCTTGGGTTCTTC. Its translation is CASREQGALGFF.